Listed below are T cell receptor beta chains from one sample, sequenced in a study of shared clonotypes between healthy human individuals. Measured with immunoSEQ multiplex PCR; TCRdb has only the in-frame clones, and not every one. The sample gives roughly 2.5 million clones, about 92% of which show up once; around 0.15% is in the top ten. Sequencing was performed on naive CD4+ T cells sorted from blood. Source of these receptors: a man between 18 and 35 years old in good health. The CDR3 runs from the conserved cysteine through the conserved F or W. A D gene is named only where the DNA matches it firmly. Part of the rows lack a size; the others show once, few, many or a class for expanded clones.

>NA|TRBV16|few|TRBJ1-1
CASSQSGQANTEAFF
TGTGCCAGCAGCCAATCGGGCCAGGCGAACACTGAAGCTTTCTTT
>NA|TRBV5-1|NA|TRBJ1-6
CASSYNLGPKGNSPLHF
TGCGCCAGCAGCTACAACCTCGGCCCTAAAGGAAATTCACCCCTCCACTTT
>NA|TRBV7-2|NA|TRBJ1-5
CASSLGPLMVGSQPQHF
TGTGCCAGCAGCTTAGGTCCGCTGATGGTAGGGAGTCAGCCCCAGCATTTT
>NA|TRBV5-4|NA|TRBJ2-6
CASSLAGEFSGANVLTF
TGTGCCAGCAGCTTGGCCGGGGAATTCTCTGGGGCCAACGTCCTGACTTTC
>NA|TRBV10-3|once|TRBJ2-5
CAISERGSQETQYF
TGTGCCATCAGTGAGAGGGGGTCCCAAGAGACCCAGTACTTC
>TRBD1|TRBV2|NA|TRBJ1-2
CASSKTGGRYGYTF
TGTGCCAGCAGTAAAACAGGGGGCCGCTATGGCTACACCTTC
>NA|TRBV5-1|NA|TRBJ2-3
CASSLEPRGSTDTQYF
TGCGCCAGCAGCTTGGAGCCTCGGGGGTCCACAGATACGCAGTATTTT
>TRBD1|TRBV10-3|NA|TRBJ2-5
CAISDGQGQETQYF
TGTGCCATCAGTGATGGACAGGGCCAAGAGACCCAGTACTTC
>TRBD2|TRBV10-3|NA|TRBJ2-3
CAILLAGRTDTQYF
TGTGCCATCCTGCTAGCGGGTAGGACAGATACGCAGTATTTT
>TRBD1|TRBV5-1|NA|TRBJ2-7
CASSLGQGSRNEQYF
TGCGCCAGCAGCTTGGGACAGGGCTCCCGGAACGAGCAGTACTTC
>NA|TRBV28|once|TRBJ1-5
CASSRRTQVQPQHF
TGTGCCAGCAGTCGCAGGACTCAAGTTCAGCCCCAGCATTTT
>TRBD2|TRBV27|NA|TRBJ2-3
CASSRNRGRGLAGASTDTQYF
TGTGCCAGCAGTCGGAACAGGGGAAGGGGACTAGCGGGGGCCTCCACAGATACGCAGTATTTT
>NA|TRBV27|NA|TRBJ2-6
CASSPYGPAAAGANVLTF
TGTGCCAGCAGCCCCTATGGACCCGCGGCAGCCGGGGCCAACGTCCTGACTTTC
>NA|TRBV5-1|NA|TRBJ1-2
CASNPGQNYGYTF
TGCGCCAGCAATCCCGGACAGAACTATGGCTACACCTTC
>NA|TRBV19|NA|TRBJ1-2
CASSIGQVYGYTF
TGTGCCAGTAGTATCGGTCAGGTCTATGGCTACACCTTC
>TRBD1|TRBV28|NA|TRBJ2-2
CASSLSRGTGNTGELFF
TGTGCCAGCAGTTTATCACGGGGGACAGGGAACACCGGGGAGCTGTTTTTT
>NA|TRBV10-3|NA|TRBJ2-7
CAISAENLSYEQYF
TGTGCCATCAGCGCCGAGAACCTGTCCTACGAGCAGTACTTC
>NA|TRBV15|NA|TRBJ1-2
CATSSLGGFGYTF
TGTGCCACCAGCAGCCTGGGGGGCTTTGGCTACACCTTC